A single sample is the source of the 5 T cell receptor beta chains below, sequenced in a study of cytomegalovirus exposure and HLA in healthy donors. Primers included in the PCR were 60 Vbeta and 13 Jbeta primers. The assay was immunoSEQ multiplex PCR, and TCRdb's table has in-frame clones only and misses some. The sample holds some 93,000 clones, roughly 10% seen once. The material sequenced was PBMCs. The origin of the receptors is a man in his fifties or sixties in good health and CMV-seropositive.

This clone showed up just a few times. The chain has TRBV10-3 and TRBJ1-5; 7 nucleotides line up with TRBD1. Trimming at V came to 11 bases and at J to 4 bases, leaving 5 bases not matched to a gene. The germline V gene has CDR1 ENHRY and CDR2 SYGVKD. This CDR3 region has 12 residues. Written as DNA, the CDR3 is TGTGCCGTGGGACAGCCTAATCAGCCCCAGCATTTT. It yields the protein CAVGQPNQPQHF.

This clone showed up many times. V usage is TRBV28 and J usage is TRBJ1-4; 7 nucleotides match TRBD1. J gave up 4 bases and V 6 bases, and 8 bases lay outside the gene matches. Germline lookup yields CDR1 MDHEN and CDR2 SYDVKM. There are 15 residues in the CDR3. CDR3 in DNA: TGTGCCAGCAGCGATACAGGGGCTGGTAATGAAAAACTGTTTTTT. Residues: CASSDTGAGNEKLFF.

This clone has just a few counts. The V and J genes are TRBV29-1 and TRBJ1-2, with 9 nucleotides matching TRBD1. The J segment lost 7 bases and the V segment lost 4 bases, leaving 4 bases of the junction unmatched. This CDR3 is built from 12 residues. CDR1 SQVTM and CDR2 ANQGSEA come from the germline V gene. Written as DNA, the CDR3 is TGCAGCGTTGGACAGGGGGTCTCTGGCTACACCTTC. This codes for CSVGQGVSGYTF.

This rearrangement joins TRBV5-6 to TRBJ2-1; TRBD1 matches 7 bases. Germline trimming cut 1 base from V and 5 bases from J; bases unmatched to any gene: 12. The CDR3 runs to 17 residues. Germline V CDR1 and CDR2: SGHDT, YYEEEE. The CDR3 DNA reads as TGTGCCAGCAGCTTGTCCCCCCTTACCCAGGGGGACAATGAGCAGTTCTTC. Translating gives CASSLSPLTQGDNEQFF.

This clone was recorded a few times. The chain joins TRBV30 to TRBJ2-7; tentative D call: TRBD1 (5 bases). The length of the CDR3 is 12 residues. Trimming removed 0 bases at V and 5 bases at J, with 8 bases between. CDR1 and CDR2 (germline): GTSNPN, SVGIG (reference sequence). In DNA form, the CDR3 reads TGTGCCTGGAGTGTCGCCAGGGACGAGCAGTACTTC. This sequence encodes CAWSVARDEQYF.